This T cell receptor (beta chain) was profiled in a study of T cells after yellow fever vaccination. The study, taken as a whole, reports: FACS-sorted repertoires might harbor abundant contaminating clonotypes from the bulk population. Post-booster repertoires contained most primary-vaccination clones again (96% CD4, 85% to 90% CD8).

TCRdb used MiXCR to reprocess the 5' RACE reads, holding one entry per CDR3 protein. The sample yields 230,000 or so distinct CDR3 sequences, 3.6% seen once. The table lists this clonotype with many counts. Antigen unknown. Sequencing was performed on PBMCs, taken 15 days after the yellow fever booster vaccination. The clonotype was recovered from a man between 18 and 35 years old who received the YFV17D yellow fever vaccine.

For the CDR3, the DNA is TGTGCCACCAGCAGAGATAAAGTGCGGGGAACTGCTTTCTTT. Encoded protein: CATSRDKVRGTAFF. The chain couples TRBV15 to TRBJ1-1; D is ambiguous. CDR3 size: 14 residues. Germline-derived CDR1 and CDR2 are LNHNV and YYDKDF (reference sequence). Trimming pared 0 bases from V and 11 bases from J, leaving 16 bases between.